This entry features one TCR beta chain sequence. Sequenced by immunoSEQ multiplex PCR; TCRdb stores in-frame clones only, minus some. The table has a few hundred thousand clones, more than 75% seen once; the top ten hold 1.2%. These data belong to a study of blood T cell repertoires in COVID-19. Study overall: Acute-phase and convalescent COVID-19 samples originated in the United States, Italy and Spain.

This CDR3 has 17 residues. Germline lookup yields CDR1 KGHSH and CDR2 LQKENI. J lost 1 base, V lost 1 base, and 3 bases had no gene match. The genes are TRBV18 and TRBJ2-2, with 10 bases lining up with TRBD2. The receptor's source is a woman aged 18-29 years who had recovered from COVID-19. Sequenced: PBMCs or T cells enriched from blood (not recorded which). CDR3 sequence reads: CASSPLPSGGNTGELFF. The CDR3 DNA reads TGTGCCAGCTCACCACTCCCTAGCGGGGGGAACACCGGGGAGCTGTTTTTT.